This TCR beta chain was captured in a study of Ad26.COV2.S vaccination and SARS-CoV-2 variants. Study overall: Donor was one of the participants in the Ad26.COV2.S arm of the COV1001 trial. Study-wide findings and caveats: Possibly, TCR breadth and depth analyses underestimated total T cell responses. The breadth of spike-specific CD8+ and CD4+ T cell responses after vaccination was reportedly substantial.

This CDR3 contains 15 residues. Trimming took 5 bases from V and 0 from J, leaving 11 bases between them. Germline V gene lookup returns CDR1 SEHNR and CDR2 FQNEAQ (reference sequence). Notes on this clone: As yet, its antigen is unknown.

The treatment was: around 19 received Ad26.COV2.S at low or high dose, single or two shots; 5 received placebo; per-sample allocation not given. The study sampled participants on day 63 after the first vaccine or placebo injection. The protocol was immunoSEQ multiplex PCR, while the TCRdb copy is restricted to in-frame clones and leaves out a portion. The data show about 350,000 clones, 85% to 90% seen once. The sequence was obtained from a person aged 18 to 65 who received the Ad26.COV2.S COVID-19 vaccine or a placebo. The source was peripheral blood, collected in a trial of Ad26.COV2.S vaccine versus placebo. V usage is TRBV7-9 and J usage is TRBJ2-1, with D unclear. The CDR3 nucleotides read TGTGCCAGCAGCCTCATAGGAAGCTCCTACAATGAGCAGTTCTTC. Translated: CASSLIGSSYNEQFF.